Shown below are 23 T cell receptor beta chains from a single sample sequenced in a study of shared clonotypes between healthy human individuals. Libraries were prepared by immunoSEQ multiplex PCR; TCRdb keeps only in-frame clonotypes and omits some of them. The sample consists of some 240,000 clones, approximately 65% of them appearing once. Sequencing was done on a sample of memory CD4+ T cells sorted from blood. Indicated subset: CD45RA-negative fraction. Receptors were obtained from a man aged 30-40 years in good health.

Comments on this clone: The junction does not match germline at one end; this may be a read error. V is TRBV9 and J is TRBJ2-7, with D unclear. CDR3 size: 12 residues. Germline V gene data show CDR1 as SGDLS and CDR2 as YYNGEE. The CDR3 protein is CASSPTTGTLHF. For the CDR3, the DNA is TGTGCCAGCAGCCCGACCACGGGCACTCTACACTTC.

J is TRBJ2-7 and V is TRBV29-1; no firm D call. This CDR3 is built from 12 residues. Germline V gene data show CDR1 as SQVTM and CDR2 as ANQGSEA. Trimming removed 6 bases at V and 4 bases at J, with 13 bases between. CDR3 residues: CSVQYLSYEQYF. The CDR3 bases are TGCAGCGTACAATATTTGTCGTACGAGCAGTACTTC.

The chain employs TRBV10-3 and TRBJ2-7, with D perhaps assigned TRBD1 or TRBD2 (5 bases each). Trimming stripped 10 bases from V and 2 bases from J, with 18 bases between. The CDR3 totals 14 residues. Germline CDR1 and CDR2: ENHRY and SYGVKD. The CDR3 region is CATRTSGTAYEQYF. CDR3 DNA: TGTGCCACCCGAACCTCAGGGACCGCCTACGAGCAGTACTTC.

The table lists this clone with a few counts. As DNA, the CDR3 is TGTGCCTGGATCGACGGATTCTACAATGAGCAGTTCTTC. Translated: CAWIDGFYNEQFF. The V call is TRBV30, the J call TRBJ2-1; D unclear. This CDR3 has 13 residues. V was pared by 4 bases and J by 3 bases, with 10 bases between. Germline assignment: CDR1 GTSNPN and CDR2 SVGIG (reference sequence).

The chain carries TRBV13 and TRBJ2-3, with D hard to call. This CDR3 has 16 residues. Trimming removed 6 bases at V and 3 bases at J, with 19 bases between. Per germline, CDR1 PRHDT and CDR2 FYEKMQ (reference sequence). The CDR3 region has the DNA TGTGCCAGCAGTTTGGCCGGCTCGCCCGAGACAGATACGCAGTATTTT. Encoded protein: CASSLAGSPETDTQYF.

The sample holds one count of this clone. The rearrangement uses TRBV18 and TRBJ1-2; TRBD1 aligns across 10 bases. V shed 4 bases and J 6 bases; nucleotides not matched to a gene: 5. The germline V gene has CDR1 KGHSH and CDR2 LQKENI. The CDR3 length is 14 residues. CDR3 residues: CASSLGQGGNGYTF. CDR3 coding DNA: TGTGCCAGCTCACTCGGACAGGGGGGAAATGGCTACACCTTC.

This clone was detected only a few times. The J gene is TRBJ2-2, the V gene TRBV23-1; no firm D call. TRBV23-1 is an open reading frame, and its role is uncertain. V gave up 5 bases and J gave up 5 bases, with 3 bases separating them. The length of the CDR3 is 11 residues. The chain's CDR3 is CASSETGELFF. The DNA of the CDR3 is TGCGCCAGCAGTGAAACCGGGGAGCTGTTTTTT.

The V gene is TRBV19, the J gene TRBJ2-7; 8 nucleotides agree with TRBD1. Germline assignment: CDR1 LNHDA and CDR2 SQIVND (reference sequence). This CDR3 has 15 residues. With V trimmed by 1 base and J by 3 bases, 5 bases remained unmatched. CDR3 nucleotides: TGTGCCAGTAGTATAGCTCCAGGGGGCCTCTACGAGCAGTACTTC. Its protein is CASSIAPGGLYEQYF.

This chain connects TRBV11-2 to TRBJ2-5, with 7 positions matching TRBD2. The CDR3 spans 15 residues. Germline V gene data show CDR1 as SGHAT and CDR2 as FQNNGV. The V segment lost 3 bases and the J segment 5 bases; nucleotides outside the gene matches: 9. The CDR3 is CASSFGRTFGETQYF. CDR3 nucleotides: TGTGCCAGCAGCTTCGGGAGGACATTTGGTGAGACCCAGTACTTC.

Comments on this clone: The sample contains more than one DNA sequence encoding this CDR3. The V and J genes are TRBV18 and TRBJ2-1; D not resolved. The germline V gene has CDR1 KGHSH and CDR2 LQKENI. The CDR3 extends over 15 amino acids. The V end lost 2 bases, the J end lost 0 bases, and 8 bases lay between the germline ends. For the CDR3, the DNA is TGTGCCAGCTCACCATCAGTGAGCTCCTACAATGAGCAGTTCTTC. The encoded protein is CASSPSVSSYNEQFF.

This clone was picked up one time. This chain joins TRBV7-2 and TRBJ1-3, with D perhaps TRBD1 (6 bases). With 5 bases removed from V and 4 bases from J, the gap between germline ends came to 15 bases. From germline, CDR1 is SGHTA and CDR2 FQGNSA. The CDR3 consists of 15 residues. CDR3 nucleotide sequence: TGTGCCAGCAGCGTCCACGGACAGACGGGAAACACCATATATTTT. It specifies CASSVHGQTGNTIYF.

CDR3 protein: CASSKSRGYNEQFF. Written as DNA, the CDR3 is TGTGCCAGCAGCAAAAGTAGAGGGTACAATGAGCAGTTCTTC. The V call is TRBV2, the J call TRBJ2-1; tentative D call: TRBD2 (5 bases). Germline V lookup: CDR1 SNHLY, CDR2 FYNNEI. CDR3 length: 14 residues. Trimming removed 6 bases at V and 4 bases at J, with 13 bases between.

The chain has TRBV7-3 and TRBJ2-1; 7 nucleotides match TRBD2. The CDR3 spans 15 residues. The V segment lost 1 base and the J segment 6 bases; nucleotides outside the gene matches: 6. Germline V CDR1 and CDR2: SGHTA, FQGTGA. The CDR3 DNA reads as TGTGCCAGCAGCTTAATGCCAGCGGGATCCAATGAGCAGTTCTTC. It encodes CASSLMPAGSNEQFF.

J is TRBJ2-1 and V is TRBV4-2, with a tentative D call TRBD2 (6 bases). The V end was cut by 4 bases, the J end by 0 bases, with 13 bases between. Germline V gene lookup returns CDR1 LGHNA and CDR2 YNFKEQ. The CDR3 contains 16 residues. The CDR3: CASSREVSGSYNEQFF. CDR3 nucleotide sequence: TGTGCCAGCAGCCGTGAGGTTAGCGGCTCCTACAATGAGCAGTTCTTC.

The table lists this clone with a few counts. This chain links TRBV7-2 with TRBJ1-5; TRBD1 is a possible D gene (5 bases). Trimming stripped 5 bases from V and 2 bases from J, with 13 bases between. Germline V gene sequence: CDR1 SGHTA, CDR2 FQGNSA. CDR3 length: 15 amino acids. CDR3 region: CASSLSSGGNQPQHF. CDR3 in DNA: TGTGCCAGCAGCCTTAGTTCGGGGGGCAATCAGCCCCAGCATTTT.

The V call is TRBV5-4, the J call TRBJ1-2; a possible D gene is TRBD1 (5 bases). CDR3 size: 14 residues. Deletions cut 0 bases from V and 6 bases from J, with 12 bases between. Germline V gene data show CDR1 as SGHNT and CDR2 as YYREEE (reference sequence). CDR3 sequence: CASSLGVPGHGYTF. DNA for the CDR3: TGTGCCAGCAGCTTGGGGGTCCCGGGGCATGGCTACACCTTC.

The chain carries TRBV7-8 and TRBJ2-4; no clear D gene. Germline CDR1 is SGHVS and CDR2 is FQNEAQ. The CDR3 length is 15 residues. V lost 1 base to trimming and J lost 7 bases, with 14 bases between them. The CDR3 bases are TGTGCCAGCAGCTTAGGGTCTGGTACTCTCAACATTCAGTACTTC. It translates to CASSLGSGTLNIQYF.

This clone was counted a single time. DNA of the CDR3: TGTGCCAGCAGCTTAGCCAGATCGAACACTGAAGCTTTCTTT. It translates to CASSLARSNTEAFF. The genes are TRBV11-2 and TRBJ1-1, with D unresolved. CDR1 and CDR2 from the germline V gene are SGHAT and FQNNGV. Between the trimmed V and J ends, which lost 1 base and 1 base, there was a span of 7 bases. This CDR3 contains 14 residues. Using reference TRBV11-2 and TRBJ1-1 for the parts outside the CDR3, the full variable domain is EAGVAQSPRYKIIEKRQSVAFWCNPISGHATLYWYQQILGQGPKLLIQFQNNGVVDDSQLPKDRFSAERLKGVDSTLKIQPAKLEDSAVYLCASSLARSNTEAFFGQGTRLTVV.

The rearrangement uses TRBV18 and TRBJ2-7; 8 bases align to TRBD1. Germline CDR1 and CDR2: KGHSH and LQKENI. This CDR3 contains 16 residues. The trim removed 4 bases at V and 1 base at J, leaving 9 bases unmatched. The CDR3: CASSQRQGRSSYEQYF. CDR3 sequence (DNA): TGTGCCAGCTCACAAAGACAGGGGAGGTCGTCCTACGAGCAGTACTTC.

The sample holds a few counts of this clone. The chain joins TRBV5-4 to TRBJ1-2; D not resolved. There are 15 residues in the CDR3. Germline V gene data show CDR1 as SGHNT and CDR2 as YYREEE (reference sequence). Trimming pared 0 bases from V and 4 bases from J, leaving 13 bases between. The DNA for the CDR3 is TGTGCCAGCAGCTTGGATTTCCAAGCCTTCTATGGCTACACCTTC. This gives the protein CASSLDFQAFYGYTF.

In its sample, this clone was seen a few times. The J gene is TRBJ1-5, the V gene TRBV28, with TRBD1 as a possible D gene (6 bases). Trimming shortened V by 3 bases and J by 3 bases, and 24 bases separated the two germline ends. CDR1 is MDHEN and CDR2 is SYDVKM in the germline V gene. The CDR3 extends over 19 amino acids. CDR3 region: CASSFWEGQGLSFNQPQHF. In DNA, the CDR3 is TGTGCCAGCAGTTTTTGGGAGGGGCAGGGGTTGAGTTTCAATCAGCCCCAGCATTTT.

This chain links TRBV5-4 with TRBJ2-7; D possibly corresponds to TRBD2 (6 bases). CDR3 length equals 15 residues. Trimming took 5 bases from V and 2 from J, leaving 17 bases between them. The germline V gene encodes CDR1 SGHNT and CDR2 YYREEE (reference sequence). CDR3 DNA sequence: TGTGCCAGCAGGAGCTGGGGGGTTGGAACCTACGAGCAGTACTTC. Its translation is CASRSWGVGTYEQYF.

The chain couples TRBV7-8 to TRBJ1-5; the D is unclear. Germline assignment: CDR1 SGHVS and CDR2 FQNEAQ. The germline V and J ends were trimmed by 4 bases and 7 bases, with 20 bases remaining between them. The CDR3 runs 16 residues. Written as DNA, the CDR3 is TGTGCCAGCAGCTGGGGAAAATCGGGAGCGGGGCAGCCCCAGCATTTT. It is translated as CASSWGKSGAGQPQHF.